These 7 T cell receptor beta chains were sequenced from one sample in a study of blood T cell repertoires in COVID-19. Method: immunoSEQ multiplex PCR; TCRdb's copy keeps in-frame clones and lacks some. The sample holds 200,000 to 250,000 clones, 75% to 90% seen once. Sequenced sample: peripheral blood. These receptors originate from a man in his 60s who had recovered from COVID-19.

The V and J genes are TRBV5-1 and TRBJ2-7; D gene uncertain. The V gene's germline CDR1 is SGHRS and CDR2 YFSETQ. There are 13 residues in the CDR3. V shed 4 bases and J shed 3 bases, with 11 bases lying between them. CDR3 sequence: CASSPFGIYEQYF. The DNA of the CDR3 is TGCGCCAGCAGCCCGTTTGGCATCTACGAGCAGTACTTC.

This chain's CDR3 is CASSVRTGGSYEQYF. The CDR3 DNA is TGCGCCAGCAGCGTCCGGACAGGGGGCTCCTACGAGCAGTACTTC. V gene TRBV4-1 combines with J gene TRBJ2-7, with 10 nucleotides matching TRBD1. This CDR3 has 15 residues. Germline lookup yields CDR1 MGHRA and CDR2 YSYEKL. Trimming cost V 5 bases and J 0 bases; bases outside gene matches: 4.

The chain combines TRBV5-6 with TRBJ2-4; 7 nucleotides agree with TRBD1. This CDR3 contains 16 residues. Germline lookup yields CDR1 SGHDT and CDR2 YYEEEE. The V segment lost 3 bases and the J segment 6 bases; nucleotides outside the gene matches: 12. For the CDR3, the DNA is TGTGCCAGCAGCTCAATTCGACAGGGTCAGGGAAACATTCAGTACTTC. It translates to CASSSIRQGQGNIQYF.

The V call is TRBV2, the J call TRBJ2-7; D uncertain. The V gene's germline CDR1 is SNHLY and CDR2 FYNNEI. V lost 6 bases, J lost 6 bases, and 18 bases lay in between. This CDR3 has 14 amino acids. CDR3 bases: TGTGCCAGCAGACCTACCCCCGTTCCGGGCGAGCAGTACTTC. It codes for CASRPTPVPGEQYF.

This clone occurred once. V usage is TRBV7-8 and J usage is TRBJ1-2; D may be TRBD1 (5 bases). Per the germline V gene, CDR1 is SGHVS and CDR2 is FQNEAQ. V was pared by 1 base and J by 4 bases, with 19 bases between. The CDR3 has 17 residues. CDR3 nucleotides: TGTGCCAGCAGCTTAGACCAATACCCAGGCGGGGCCTATGGCTACACCTTC. Its translation is CASSLDQYPGGAYGYTF.

The V call is TRBV7-8, the J call TRBJ2-5; TRBD2 might be the D (7 bases). V was trimmed by 5 bases and J by 5 bases, leaving 15 bases between them. Germline-derived CDR1 and CDR2 are SGHVS and FQNEAQ. CDR3 length equals 14 residues. The CDR3 DNA follows: TGTGCCAGCAGCCTAGGCGGGGGCCAGGAGACCCAGTACTTC. It yields the protein CASSLGGGQETQYF.

The rearrangement joins TRBV18 to TRBJ1-6; D gene uncertain. The germline V and J ends were trimmed by 3 bases and 8 bases, with 14 bases remaining between them. The CDR3 extends over 15 amino acids. Germline V gene data show CDR1 as KGHSH and CDR2 as LQKENI. CDR3 sequence (DNA): TGTGCCAGCTCACCCGGCGCGGGTGGAGATTCACCCCTCCACTTT. Protein: CASSPGAGGDSPLHF.